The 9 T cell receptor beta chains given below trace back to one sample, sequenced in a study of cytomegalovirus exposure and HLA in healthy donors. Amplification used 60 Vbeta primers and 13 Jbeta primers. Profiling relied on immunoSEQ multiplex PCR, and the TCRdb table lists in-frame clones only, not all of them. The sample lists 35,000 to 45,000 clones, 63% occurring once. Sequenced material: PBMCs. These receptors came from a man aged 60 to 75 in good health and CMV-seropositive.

CDR3: CASSDGTSGTDTQYF. DNA for the CDR3: TGTGCCAGCTCAGACGGGACTAGCGGTACAGATACGCAGTATTTT. This chain links TRBV18 with TRBJ2-3; 11 bases are shared with TRBD2. Germline trimming cut 5 bases from V and 3 bases from J; bases unmatched to any gene: 4. CDR1 is KGHSH, CDR2 LQKENI, per germline. The CDR3 sequence is 15 residues long.

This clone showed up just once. CDR3 loop: CASSFNLAGGETQYF. Written as DNA, the CDR3 is TGTGCCAGCAGCTTTAATCTAGCGGGAGGAGAGACCCAGTACTTC. This chain connects TRBV7-2 to TRBJ2-5, with 11 bases identical to TRBD2. CDR3 length equals 15 residues. From germline, CDR1 is SGHTA and CDR2 FQGNSA. The ends lost 3 bases at V and 4 bases at J; junction bases unmatched: 4.

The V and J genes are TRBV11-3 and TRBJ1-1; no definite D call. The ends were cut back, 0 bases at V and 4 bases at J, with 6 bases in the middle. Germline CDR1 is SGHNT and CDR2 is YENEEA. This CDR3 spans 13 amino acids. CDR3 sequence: CASSLESSTEAFF. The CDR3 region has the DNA TGTGCCAGCAGCTTAGAGAGTAGCACTGAAGCTTTCTTT.

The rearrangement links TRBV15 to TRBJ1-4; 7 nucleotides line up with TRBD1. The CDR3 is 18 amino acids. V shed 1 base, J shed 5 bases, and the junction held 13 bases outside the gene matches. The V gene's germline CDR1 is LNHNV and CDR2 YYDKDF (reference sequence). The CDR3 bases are TGTGCCACCAGCAGAGTCTTCAGTTGGGACAGACAAAATGAAAAACTGTTTTTT. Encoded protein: CATSRVFSWDRQNEKLFF.

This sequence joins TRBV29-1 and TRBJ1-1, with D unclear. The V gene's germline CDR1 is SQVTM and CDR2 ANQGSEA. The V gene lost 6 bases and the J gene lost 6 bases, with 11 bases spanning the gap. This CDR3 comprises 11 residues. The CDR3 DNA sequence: TGCAGCGTCCCGGTCCTTCCTGAAGCTTTCTTT. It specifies CSVPVLPEAFF.

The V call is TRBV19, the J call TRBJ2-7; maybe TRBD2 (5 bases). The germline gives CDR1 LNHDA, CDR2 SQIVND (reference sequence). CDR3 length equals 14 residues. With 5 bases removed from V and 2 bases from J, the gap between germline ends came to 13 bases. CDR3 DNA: TGTGCCAGTAGTGGGAGACGTAACCCCTACGAGCAGTACTTC. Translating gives CASSGRRNPYEQYF. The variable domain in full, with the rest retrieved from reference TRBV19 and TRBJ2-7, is DGGITQSPKYLFRKEGQNVTLSCEQNLNHDAMYWYRQDPGQGLRLIYYSQIVNDFQKGDIAEGYSVSREKKESFPLTVTSAQKNPTAFYLCASSGRRNPYEQYFGPGTRLTVT.

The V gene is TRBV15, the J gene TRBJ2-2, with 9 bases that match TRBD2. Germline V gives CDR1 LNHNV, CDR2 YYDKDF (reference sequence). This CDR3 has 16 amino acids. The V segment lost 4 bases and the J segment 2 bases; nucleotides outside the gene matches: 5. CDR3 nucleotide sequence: TGTGCCACCAGCACAAGACTAGCGGAAAACACCGGGGAGCTGTTTTTT. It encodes CATSTRLAENTGELFF. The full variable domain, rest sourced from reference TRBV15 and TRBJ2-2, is DAMVIQNPRYQVTQFGKPVTLSCSQTLNHNVMYWYQQKSSQAPKLLFHYYDKDFNNEADTPDNFQSRRPNTSFCFLDIRSPGLGDTAMYLCATSTRLAENTGELFFGEGSRLTVL.

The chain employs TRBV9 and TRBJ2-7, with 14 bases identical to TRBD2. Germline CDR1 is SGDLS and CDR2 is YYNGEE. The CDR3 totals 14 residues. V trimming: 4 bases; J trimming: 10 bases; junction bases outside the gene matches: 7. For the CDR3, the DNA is TGTGCCAGCAGCCTGGAGACTAGCGGGAGGGTTCAGTACTTC. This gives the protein CASSLETSGRVQYF.

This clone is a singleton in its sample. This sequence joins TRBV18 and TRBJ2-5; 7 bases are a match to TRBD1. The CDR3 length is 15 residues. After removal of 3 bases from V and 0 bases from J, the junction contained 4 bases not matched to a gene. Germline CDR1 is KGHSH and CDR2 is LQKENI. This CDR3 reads CASSPQGQHQETQYF. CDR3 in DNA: TGTGCCAGCTCACCCCAGGGACAGCACCAAGAGACCCAGTACTTC. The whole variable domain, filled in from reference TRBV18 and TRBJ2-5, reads NAGVMQNPRHLVRRRGQEARLRCSPMKGHSHVYWYRQLPEEGLKFMVYLQKENIIDESGMPKERFSAEFPKEGPSILRIQQVVRGDSAAYFCASSPQGQHQETQYFGPGTRLLVL.